A selection of T cell receptor beta chains follows, all from one sample in a study of blood T cell repertoires in COVID-19. The assay was immunoSEQ multiplex PCR, and TCRdb's table has in-frame clones only and misses some. Found here are about 140,000 clones, over 70% of them singletons; the top ten hold roughly 2%. Specimen: peripheral blood. These receptors were collected from a woman in her sixties with acute or convalescent COVID-19. CDR3s include the opening cysteine and the closing phenylalanine or tryptophan. A D gene is named only where the DNA matches it firmly. Part of the rows lack a size; the others show once, few, many or a class for expanded clones.

v_gene	j_gene	abundance	d_gene	CDR3aa	CDR3nt
TRBV5-1	TRBJ2-3	few	TRBD2	CASSDYSGSPTDTQYF	TGCGCCAGCAGCGACTATAGCGGGAGTCCCACAGATACGCAGTATTTT
TRBV7-2	TRBJ1-5	NA	NA	CASSLRRGNQPQHF	TGTGCCAGCAGCTTACGAAGGGGGAATCAGCCCCAGCATTTT
TRBV27	TRBJ2-1	NA	NA	CASSLYWSVAYNEQFF	TGTGCCAGCAGTTTATATTGGTCGGTTGCCTACAATGAGCAGTTCTTC
TRBV30	TRBJ2-1	NA	TRBD2	CAWMRVGGPSYNEQFF	TGTGCCTGGATGAGGGTGGGAGGGCCTTCCTACAATGAGCAGTTCTTC
TRBV3-1/TRBV3-2	TRBJ2-7	NA	NA	CASSQRLERNEQYF	TGTGCCAGCAGCCAAAGACTAGAGAGGAACGAGCAGTACTTC
TRBV18	TRBJ2-3	NA	TRBD1	CASSPTGAITDTQYF	TGTGCCAGCTCACCGACAGGGGCTATCACAGATACGCAGTATTTT
TRBV14	TRBJ2-3	NA	NA	CASSQTDSSEYF	TGTGCCAGCAGCCAAACCGACTCCTCCGAGTATTTT
TRBV5-6	TRBJ2-3	NA	NA	CASSLGRNTDTQYF	TGTGCCAGCAGCTTGGGGCGGAACACAGATACGCAGTATTTT
TRBV27	TRBJ2-1	NA	NA	CASSLIGSRDSYNEQFF	TGTGCCAGCAGTTTAATCGGTAGCCGCGACTCCTACAATGAGCAGTTCTTC
TRBV30	TRBJ2-3	NA	TRBD2	CAWSNGRGTDTQYF	TGTGCCTGGAGTAACGGGAGGGGCACAGATACGCAGTATTTT
TRBV7-9	TRBJ2-2	NA	TRBD1	CASSLGQGAIFFAGELFF	TGTGCCAGCAGCCTAGGACAGGGGGCTATCTTCTTTGCTGGGGAGCTGTTTTTT
TRBV15	TRBJ2-1	NA	NA	CATSRVTSLNEQFF	TGTGCCACCAGCAGAGTAACGAGCCTCAATGAGCAGTTCTTC
TRBV5-5	TRBJ2-1	NA	NA	CASSALSLVLSLTSYNEQFF	TGTGCCAGCAGCGCCCTTAGTTTAGTTTTATCCCTCACCTCCTACAATGAGCAGTTCTTC
TRBV28	TRBJ2-7	NA	NA	CASGDPRQVTYEQYF	TGTGCCAGCGGAGATCCTAGACAGGTAACCTACGAGCAGTACTTC
TRBV28	TRBJ2-2	NA	TRBD2	CASRGTSGTGELFF	TGTGCCAGCAGAGGGACTAGCGGGACCGGGGAGCTGTTTTTT
TRBV11-2	TRBJ2-2	NA	TRBD2	CASSLGYSASGNTGELFF	TGTGCCAGCAGCTTAGGGTATTCGGCTAGCGGGAACACCGGGGAGCTGTTTTTT
TRBV19	TRBJ2-3	NA	TRBD2	CASSHGLANFVDTQYF	TGTGCCAGTAGCCACGGACTAGCGAACTTCGTGGATACGCAGTATTTT
TRBV20-1	TRBJ2-7	NA	NA	CSAPQGYEQYF	TGCAGTGCTCCTCAGGGGTACGAGCAGTACTTC
TRBV19	TRBJ2-7	NA	TRBD1	CASSIGHRGAYEQYF	TGTGCCAGTAGTATAGGTCACAGGGGGGCCTACGAGCAGTACTTC
TRBV15	TRBJ2-1	NA	TRBD2	CATSSQEWLADNEQFF	TGTGCCACCAGCAGTCAAGAGTGGCTAGCGGACAATGAGCAGTTCTTC
TRBV11-1	TRBJ2-4	few	TRBD2	CASSPAGGNIQYF	TGTGCCAGCAGCCCGGCGGGGGGGAACATTCAGTACTTC
TRBV7-8	TRBJ2-1	NA	NA	CASSGRFGGSYNEQFF	TGTGCCAGCAGCGGACGATTCGGAGGCTCCTACAATGAGCAGTTCTTC
TRBV5-4	TRBJ2-1	NA	TRBD1	CASSLVTGAYNEQFF	TGTGCCAGCAGCTTGGTGACAGGGGCATACAATGAGCAGTTCTTC
TRBV30	TRBJ1-1	NA	NA	CAWAGDTEAFF	TGTGCCTGGGCCGGTGACACTGAAGCTTTCTTT
TRBV6-5	TRBJ2-7	NA	TRBD1	CASSRTGVHEQYF	TGTGCCAGCAGCAGGACAGGGGTTCACGAGCAGTACTTC
TRBV28	TRBJ2-5	few	TRBD2	CASSPLTSGPQETQYF	TGTGCCAGCAGTCCCCTGACTAGCGGGCCCCAAGAGACCCAGTACTTC
TRBV28	TRBJ2-3	once	NA	CASSPNMWTSTDTQYF	TGTGCCAGCAGCCCGAATATGTGGACTAGCACAGATACGCAGTATTTT
TRBV7-2	TRBJ2-1	NA	NA	CASSFSTTPWYNEQFF	TGTGCCAGCAGCTTCTCCACAACCCCATGGTACAATGAGCAGTTCTTC
TRBV5-1	TRBJ2-3	once	TRBD2	CASSFATSGDYTDTQYF	TGCGCCAGCAGCTTCGCGACTAGCGGAGACTACACAGATACGCAGTATTTT
TRBV5-6	TRBJ2-3	NA	TRBD1	CASSRDRGVTDTQYF	TGTGCCAGCAGCAGGGACAGGGGGGTCACAGATACGCAGTATTTT
TRBV7-2	TRBJ1-2	NA	NA	CASSVSPAGGYTF	TGTGCCAGCAGCGTATCCCCGGCGGGCGGCTACACCTTC
TRBV30	TRBJ2-7	NA	TRBD1	CAWGRSGTGNYEQYF	TGTGCCTGGGGGCGATCCGGGACAGGGAATTACGAGCAGTACTTC
TRBV27	TRBJ2-7	NA	TRBD2	CASSRGLAGTYEQYF	TGTGCCAGCAGCCGGGGACTAGCGGGAACCTACGAGCAGTACTTC
TRBV29-1	TRBJ1-2	NA	TRBD1	CSVADPRDRQTNYGYTF	TGCAGCGTTGCTGACCCCCGGGACAGACAGACTAACTATGGCTACACCTTC
TRBV5-1	TRBJ2-1	few	TRBD2	CASSPGSGRARGSEQFF	TGCGCCAGCAGCCCCGGCAGCGGGAGGGCCCGGGGGAGTGAGCAGTTCTTC
TRBV18	TRBJ2-2	NA	NA	CASSPTGTRNTGELFF	TGTGCCAGCTCACCGACCGGGACTCGCAACACCGGGGAGCTGTTTTTT
TRBV27	TRBJ1-2	NA	NA	CASSPEMFYGYTF	TGTGCCAGCAGTCCCGAGATGTTCTATGGCTACACCTTC
TRBV7-2	TRBJ2-1	NA	NA	CASSRSTTYNEQFF	TGTGCCAGCAGCAGGTCTACTACCTACAATGAGCAGTTCTTC
TRBV19	TRBJ2-3	few	TRBD1	CASSIGQGGADTQYF	TGTGCCAGTAGTATCGGACAGGGGGGCGCAGATACGCAGTATTTT
TRBV29-1	TRBJ1-1	NA	TRBD1	CSVDRQGSNTEAFF	TGCAGCGTTGACCGACAGGGGTCGAACACTGAAGCTTTCTTT
TRBV9	TRBJ2-5	NA	NA	CASSPGPIETQYF	TGTGCCAGCAGCCCAGGCCCGATAGAGACCCAGTACTTC
TRBV28	TRBJ1-3	NA	NA	CASSTNVGGSRGNTIYF	TGTGCCAGCAGCACAAATGTCGGCGGGTCAAGGGGAAACACCATATATTTT
TRBV10-3	TRBJ2-6	NA	NA	CAISDPLSVSGANVLTF	TGTGCCATCAGTGACCCCCTTTCCGTATCTGGGGCCAACGTCCTGACTTTC
TRBV5-1	TRBJ2-1	NA	TRBD2	CASSLDGLASDVNEQFF	TGCGCCAGCAGCTTGGACGGACTAGCTTCAGACGTCAATGAGCAGTTCTTC
TRBV2	TRBJ1-2	NA	TRBD1	CASSRQGGAPNYGYTF	TGTGCCAGCAGTCGGCAAGGGGGCGCCCCTAACTATGGCTACACCTTC
TRBV5-1	TRBJ1-1	NA	TRBD1	CASSSAEGANTEAFF	TGCGCCAGCAGCTCAGCTGAGGGGGCGAACACTGAAGCTTTCTTT
TRBV7-6	TRBJ1-6	NA	TRBD1	CASSQRDSHNSPLHF	TGTGCCAGCAGCCAGAGGGACAGTCATAATTCACCCCTCCACTTT
TRBV7-6	TRBJ2-3	NA	TRBD2	CASSRRLASTDTQYF	TGTGCCAGCAGTCGACGACTAGCGAGCACAGATACGCAGTATTTT
TRBV6-1	TRBJ2-4	NA	TRBD2	CASSEALLAGSIQYF	TGTGCCAGCAGTGAAGCGCTTCTAGCGGGATCCATTCAGTACTTC
TRBV9	TRBJ2-7	NA	TRBD1	CASSPWDSSYEQYF	TGTGCCAGCAGCCCCTGGGACAGCTCCTACGAGCAGTACTTC
TRBV7-8	TRBJ2-1	NA	TRBD2	CASLTSGEKNEQFF	TGTGCCAGCCTTACTAGCGGGGAAAAGAATGAGCAGTTCTTC